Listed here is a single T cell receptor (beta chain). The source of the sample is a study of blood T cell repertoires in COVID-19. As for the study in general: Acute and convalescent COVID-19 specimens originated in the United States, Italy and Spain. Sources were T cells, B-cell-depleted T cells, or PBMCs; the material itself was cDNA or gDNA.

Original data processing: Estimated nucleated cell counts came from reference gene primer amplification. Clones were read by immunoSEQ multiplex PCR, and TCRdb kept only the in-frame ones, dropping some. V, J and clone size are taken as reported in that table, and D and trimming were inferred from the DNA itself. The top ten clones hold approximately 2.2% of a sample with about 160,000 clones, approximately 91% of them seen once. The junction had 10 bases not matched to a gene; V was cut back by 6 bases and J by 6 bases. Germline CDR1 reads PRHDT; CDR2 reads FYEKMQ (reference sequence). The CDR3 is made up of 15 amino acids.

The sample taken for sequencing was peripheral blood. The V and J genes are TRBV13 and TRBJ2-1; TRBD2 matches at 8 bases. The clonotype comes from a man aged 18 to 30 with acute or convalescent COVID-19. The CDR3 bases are TGTGCCAGCAGTGCCGGAACTAGCGGTCGCAATGAGCAGTTCTTC. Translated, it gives CASSAGTSGRNEQFF.